The sequence of this T cell receptor beta chain was determined in a study of blood T cell repertoires in COVID-19. Study in general: From the United States, Italy and Spain came samples of acute and convalescent COVID-19. PBMCs, B-cell-depleted T cells, or T cells were the source of the cDNA or gDNA that made up the material.

The CDR3 sequence is 14 residues long. Source study methods: Reference gene primer amplification gave nucleated cell count estimates. Some clones are missing from TCRdb's copy, which holds only in-frame ones; the method was immunoSEQ multiplex PCR. V and J calls plus clone size are reproduced from that table; the DNA served to infer D and trimming. The top ten clones hold about 4% of a sample with under 300,000 clones, about four fifths of them seen once. The clonotype originates from a man aged 45 to 65 with acute or convalescent COVID-19. The sample was peripheral blood. This chain connects TRBV21-1 to TRBJ2-2; whether TRBD2, the table's D call, matches the DNA was not checked. TRBV21-1 is tagged as a pseudogene. CDR3 DNA: TGTGCTGCTCCTGCTGGGACTCACACCGGGGAGCTGTTTTTT. As protein: CAAPAGTHTGELFF.